These 24 T cell receptor beta chains were sequenced from one sample in a study of shared clonotypes between healthy human individuals. Sequencing used immunoSEQ multiplex PCR; TCRdb keeps in-frame clones, though not all of them. The data show fewer than 550,000 clones, 60% to 80% seen once. Sequenced: PBMCs. All receptors come from a woman aged 40 to 55 in good health. Some clones in this sample may be carry-over from other donors' samples.

The chain joins TRBV4-2 to TRBJ2-7, with a weak D call TRBD2 (6 bases). CDR1 and CDR2 (germline): LGHNA, YNFKEQ. The V end lost 4 bases, the J end lost 2 bases, and 18 bases lay between the germline ends. This CDR3 is 16 amino acids long. The CDR3 DNA sequence: TGTGCCAGCAGCCCAGGGAAGGCGGGCGGGACCTACGAGCAGTACTTC. Translation: CASSPGKAGGTYEQYF.

In its sample, this clone was seen a few times. The rearrangement uses TRBV10-3 and TRBJ2-5, with 7 bases identical to TRBD1. TRBJ2-7 explains the end of the DNA better; the J call may be wrong. This CDR3 comprises 13 residues. Germline CDR1 ENHRY, CDR2 SYGVKD. CDR3 protein: CAISETGAYEQYF. In nucleotides, the CDR3 is TGTGCCATCAGTGAGACAGGGGCCTACGAGCAGTACTTC.

This chain links TRBV9 with TRBJ2-7; 8 bases are a match to TRBD2. The CDR3 spans 15 residues. Germline CDR1 and CDR2: SGDLS and YYNGEE. V trimming: 2 bases; J trimming: 1 base; junction bases outside the gene matches: 5. CDR3 nucleotides: TGTGCCAGCAGCGTTTCCGGGACTAGATCCTACGAGCAGTACTTC. Translating it yields CASSVSGTRSYEQYF.

This rearrangement joins TRBV30 to TRBJ2-7, with D perhaps TRBD1 (6 bases). CDR3 length: 13 amino acids. CDR1 is GTSNPN and CDR2 is SVGIG in the germline V gene (reference sequence). Deletions cut 4 bases from V and 3 bases from J, with 13 bases between. CDR3 nucleotides: TGTGCCTGGACTCGGGGACAATTCTACGAGCAGTACTTC. It specifies CAWTRGQFYEQYF.

The chain links TRBV6-5 to TRBJ1-2, with no clear D. The V end lost 5 bases, the J end lost 2 bases, and 15 bases lay between the germline ends. From germline, CDR1 is MNHEY and CDR2 SVGAGI. The CDR3 is 15 amino acids. This chain's CDR3 is CASSPNLGLNYGYTF. In DNA, the CDR3 is TGTGCCAGCAGTCCTAATTTGGGTCTAAACTATGGCTACACCTTC.

The rearrangement links TRBV9 to TRBJ2-2, with TRBD2 matching over 10 bases. The CDR3 runs 16 residues. Germline V gene sequence: CDR1 SGDLS, CDR2 YYNGEE. V lost 0 bases to trimming and J lost 4 bases; unmatched junction nucleotides: 3. CDR3 sequence reads: CASSVASGSGTGELFF. CDR3 nucleotides: TGTGCCAGCAGCGTAGCTAGCGGGAGTGGCACCGGGGAGCTGTTTTTT.

Only a few counts were recorded for this clone. The chain employs TRBV19 and TRBJ1-1, with D unresolved. CDR3 length: 14 residues. V was cut by 6 bases and J by 0 bases, with 11 bases left in between. The germline CDR1 and CDR2 sequences are LNHDA and SQIVND (reference sequence). CDR3: CASSTAIMNTEAFF. CDR3 nucleotide sequence: TGTGCCAGTAGCACCGCGATCATGAACACTGAAGCTTTCTTT. Supplemented by reference TRBV19 and TRBJ1-1, the full variable domain reads DGGITQSPKYLFRKEGQNVTLSCEQNLNHDAMYWYRQDPGQGLRLIYYSQIVNDFQKGDIAEGYSVSREKKESFPLTVTSAQKNPTAFYLCASSTAIMNTEAFFGQGTRLTVV.

V usage is TRBV7-9 and J usage is TRBJ1-4; D ambiguous. This CDR3 comprises 14 residues. Trimming removed 3 bases at V and 6 bases at J, with 11 bases between. The germline V gene encodes CDR1 SEHNR and CDR2 FQNEAQ (reference sequence). CDR3 amino acids: CASSFGQRDEKLFF. The CDR3 DNA reads TGTGCCAGCAGCTTCGGCCAAAGGGATGAAAAACTGTTTTTT.

The genes are TRBV30 and TRBJ1-6; tentatively, D is TRBD1 (5 bases). CDR1 is GTSNPN, CDR2 SVGIG, per germline (reference sequence). V lost 2 bases to trimming and J lost 4 bases, with 12 bases between them. The CDR3 spans 15 residues. The CDR3 spells CAWSHDGAYNSPLHF. The CDR3 bases are TGTGCCTGGAGTCACGACGGGGCGTATAATTCACCCCTCCACTTT.

As for this clone: The same CDR3 also results from other DNA sequences found in this sample. V gene TRBV5-1 combines with J gene TRBJ2-5, with D uncertain. The CDR3 is 13 amino acids. Germline values: CDR1 SGHRS, CDR2 YFSETQ. V lost 0 bases and J lost 1, with 4 bases in between. CDR3 amino acids: CASSLEVQETQYF. The CDR3 DNA sequence: TGCGCCAGCAGCTTGGAGGTCCAAGAGACCCAGTACTTC.

V usage is TRBV29-1 and J usage is TRBJ2-1, with TRBD2 identical over 10 bases. Per germline, CDR1 SQVTM and CDR2 ANQGSEA. CDR3 size: 14 residues. V dropped 5 bases and J dropped 2; count of bases not matched to a gene: 3. The CDR3 here is CSVQREGPYNEQFF. The CDR3 bases are TGCAGCGTTCAGCGGGAGGGCCCCTACAATGAGCAGTTCTTC.

This clone was recorded only once. This chain links TRBV10-3 with TRBJ2-5, with 7 bases matching TRBD1. The V segment lost 5 bases and the J segment 2 bases; nucleotides outside the gene matches: 5. The CDR3 is 14 residues long. Germline loops: CDR1 ENHRY, CDR2 SYGVKD. The DNA for the CDR3 is TGTGCCATCAGTACTGACAGGGCACAAGAGACCCAGTACTTC. Protein sequence: CAISTDRAQETQYF.

The V and J genes are TRBV5-1 and TRBJ2-2; 8 bases agree with TRBD1. Germline lookup yields CDR1 SGHRS and CDR2 YFSETQ. CDR3 size: 15 residues. V lost 5 bases, J lost 3 bases, and 6 bases stayed unmatched. CDR3 amino acids: CASRQGVLDTGELFF. The DNA for the CDR3 is TGCGCCAGCAGACAGGGGGTGTTGGACACCGGGGAGCTGTTTTTT.

The CDR3 region has the DNA TGTGCCAGCAGTGGGACAGAATCCTACGAGCAGTACTTC. This gives the protein CASSGTESYEQYF. The chain recombines TRBV7-8 with TRBJ2-7, with 7 bases identical to TRBD1. Germline CDR1 reads SGHVS; CDR2 reads FQNEAQ. This CDR3 region has 13 residues. V was pared by 6 bases and J by 1 base, with 3 bases of the junction left unmatched.

This clone showed up just once. The chain couples TRBV11-2 to TRBJ2-7, with a possible D match to TRBD2 (6 bases). Germline CDR1 is SGHAT and CDR2 is FQNNGV. Trimming took off 0 bases at V and 3 bases at J, with 12 bases between the two ends. The CDR3 has 15 amino acids. CDR3 sequence reads: CASSLDLGLGYEQYF. The CDR3 DNA reads as TGTGCCAGCAGCTTAGATCTGGGACTGGGCTACGAGCAGTACTTC.

The gene calls are TRBV2 and TRBJ2-2, with a tentative D call TRBD1 (6 bases). Looked up from germline, CDR1 is SNHLY and CDR2 is FYNNEI. V lost 5 bases, J lost 0 bases, and 10 bases lay in between. The CDR3 length is 15 residues. The CDR3 region is CASSRTVTNTGELFF. As DNA, the CDR3 is TGTGCCAGCAGTCGGACAGTTACGAACACCGGGGAGCTGTTTTTT.

V and J are TRBV6-6 and TRBJ2-7; D is possibly TRBD2 (5 bases). The CDR3 covers 13 residues. V dropped 7 bases and J dropped 0 bases, with 10 bases sitting between them. Germline V gene lookup returns CDR1 MNHNY and CDR2 SVGAGI (reference sequence). CDR3 loop: CASTGVNSYEQYF. The CDR3 coding sequence is TGTGCCAGCACCGGGGTTAACTCCTACGAGCAGTACTTC.

The table lists this clone with a few counts. This chain joins TRBV5-4 and TRBJ1-2; the D is unclear. Germline CDR1 and CDR2: SGHNT and YYREEE (reference sequence). The V and J ends lost 1 base and 4 bases respectively, with 14 bases between them. This CDR3 has 15 residues. In DNA form, the CDR3 reads TGTGCCAGCAGCTTGTATTCGGGAATTTCCTATGGCTACACCTTC. The encoded protein is CASSLYSGISYGYTF.

With respect to this clone: Just one base apart from a much larger clone, this may be a read error. The chain links TRBV15 to TRBJ2-7; possible D gene TRBD1, 6 bases. V was pared by 3 bases and J by 2 bases, with 8 bases between. Germline values: CDR1 LNHNV, CDR2 YYDKDF (reference sequence). The CDR3 covers 13 residues. The CDR3 bases are TGTGCCACCAGCAGGGACAGTACCTACGAGCAGTACTTC. Its translation is CATSRDSTYEQYF.

The genes are TRBV30 and TRBJ2-7; 7 nucleotides align to TRBD1. The CDR3 runs to 14 residues. From germline, CDR1 is GTSNPN and CDR2 SVGIG (reference sequence). Unmatched junction bases numbered 9, after V lost 0 bases and J lost 7 bases. CDR3 nucleotides: TGTGCCTGGAGTGTAATGACAGGGCCTGTGGAGCAGTACTTC. It is translated as CAWSVMTGPVEQYF.

This chain joins TRBV7-8 and TRBJ1-1; no clear D. This CDR3 contains 17 residues. Trimming removed 5 bases from V and 7 bases from J, with 26 bases in between. Germline values: CDR1 SGHVS, CDR2 FQNEAQ. The CDR3 DNA reads TGTGCCAGCAGCCCAGGCCGGCCATACTACCAGCACGGTGAAGCTTTCTTT. Its translation: CASSPGRPYYQHGEAFF.

The rearrangement uses TRBV6-1 and TRBJ2-3; 7 bases are a match to TRBD1. J gave up 4 bases and V 10 bases, and 8 bases lay outside the gene matches. Germline V gene data show CDR1 as MNHNS and CDR2 as SASEGT. This CDR3 comprises 13 residues. CDR3 sequence (DNA): TGTGCCATAACAGGGGTTGGGGCAGATACGCAGTATTTT. Amino acid sequence: CAITGVGADTQYF.

This clone turned up a few times. This chain joins TRBV2 and TRBJ2-7; 7 positions agree with TRBD1. Trimming took 3 bases from V and 3 from J; bases not matched to a gene: 8. The CDR3 is 15 amino acids. Germline CDR1 and CDR2: SNHLY and FYNNEI. The CDR3 DNA is TGTGCCAGCAGTGAGGAAGGGGGCTTTATCTACGAGCAGTACTTC. This encodes CASSEEGGFIYEQYF.

The chain links TRBV7-9 to TRBJ1-1, with a weak D call TRBD1 (6 bases). This CDR3 has 12 amino acids. The V and J ends lost 8 bases and 2 bases respectively, with 9 bases between them. CDR1 and CDR2 from the germline V gene are SEHNR and FQNEAQ (reference sequence). The CDR3 loop reads CASEGENTEAFF. The CDR3 DNA reads as TGTGCCAGCGAGGGGGAAAACACTGAAGCTTTCTTT.